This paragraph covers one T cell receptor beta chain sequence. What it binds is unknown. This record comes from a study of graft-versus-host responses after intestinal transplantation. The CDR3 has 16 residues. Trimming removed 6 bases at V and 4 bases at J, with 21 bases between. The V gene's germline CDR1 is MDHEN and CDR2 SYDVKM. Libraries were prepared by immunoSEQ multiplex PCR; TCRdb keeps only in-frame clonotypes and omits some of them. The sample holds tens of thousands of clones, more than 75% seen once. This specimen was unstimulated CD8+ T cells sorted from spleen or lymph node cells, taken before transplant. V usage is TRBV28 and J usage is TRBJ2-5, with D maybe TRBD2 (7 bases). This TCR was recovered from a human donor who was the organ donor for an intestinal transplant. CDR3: CASSIRQAGAIETQYF. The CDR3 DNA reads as TGTGCCAGCAGCATAAGACAGGCGGGAGCAATAGAGACCCAGTACTTC.